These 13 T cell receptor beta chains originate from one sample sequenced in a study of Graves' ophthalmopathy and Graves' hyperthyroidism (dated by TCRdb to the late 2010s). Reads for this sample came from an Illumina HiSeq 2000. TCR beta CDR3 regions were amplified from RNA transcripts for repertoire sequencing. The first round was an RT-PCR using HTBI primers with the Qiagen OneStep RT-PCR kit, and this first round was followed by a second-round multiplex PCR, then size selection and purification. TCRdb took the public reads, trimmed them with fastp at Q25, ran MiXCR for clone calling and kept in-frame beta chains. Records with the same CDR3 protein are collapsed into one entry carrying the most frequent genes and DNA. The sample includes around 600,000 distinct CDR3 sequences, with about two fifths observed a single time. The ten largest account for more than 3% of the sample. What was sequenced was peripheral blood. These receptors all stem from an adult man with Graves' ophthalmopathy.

The CDR3 coding sequence is TGTGCCAGCACCTGGGAACGGTGGAACTATGGCTACACCTTC. The encoded protein is CASTWERWNYGYTF. The V call is TRBV5-4, the J call TRBJ1-2; no definite D call. This CDR3 spans 14 amino acids. CDR1 and CDR2 (germline): SGHNT, YYREEE (reference sequence). V was pared by 6 bases and J by 2 bases, with 14 bases between. Complete variable domain (other parts from reference TRBV5-4 and TRBJ1-2): ETGVTQSPTHLIKTRGQQVTLRCSSQSGHNTVSWYQQALGQGPQFIFQYYREEENGRGNFPPRFSGLQFPNYSSELNVNALELDDSALYLCASTWERWNYGYTFGSGTRLTVV.

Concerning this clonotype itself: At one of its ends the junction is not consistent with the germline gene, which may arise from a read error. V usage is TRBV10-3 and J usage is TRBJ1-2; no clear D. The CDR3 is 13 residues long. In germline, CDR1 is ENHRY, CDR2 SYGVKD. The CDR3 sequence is CASDTAFGYGYIF. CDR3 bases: TGTGCCAGCGACACAGCTTTCGGCTATGGCTACATCTTC.

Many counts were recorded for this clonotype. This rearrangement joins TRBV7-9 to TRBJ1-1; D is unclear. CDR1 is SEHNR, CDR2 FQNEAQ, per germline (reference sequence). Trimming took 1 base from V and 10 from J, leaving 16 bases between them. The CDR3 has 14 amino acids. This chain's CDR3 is CASSLGPLPPGAFF. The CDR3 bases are TGTGCCAGCAGCTTAGGTCCCTTGCCCCCCGGAGCTTTCTTT.

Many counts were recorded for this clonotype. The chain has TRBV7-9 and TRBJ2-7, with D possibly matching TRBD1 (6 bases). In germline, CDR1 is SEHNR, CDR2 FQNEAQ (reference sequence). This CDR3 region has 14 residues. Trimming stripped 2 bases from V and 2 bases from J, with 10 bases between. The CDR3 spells CASSLQGPPYEQYF. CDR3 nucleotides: TGTGCCAGCAGCTTACAGGGGCCACCCTACGAGCAGTACTTC.

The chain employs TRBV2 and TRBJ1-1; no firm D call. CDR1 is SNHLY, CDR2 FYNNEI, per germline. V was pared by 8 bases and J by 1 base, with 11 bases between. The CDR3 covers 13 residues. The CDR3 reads CASSPMGNTEAFF. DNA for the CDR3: TGTGCCAGCTCACCTATGGGGAACACTGAAGCTTTCTTT.

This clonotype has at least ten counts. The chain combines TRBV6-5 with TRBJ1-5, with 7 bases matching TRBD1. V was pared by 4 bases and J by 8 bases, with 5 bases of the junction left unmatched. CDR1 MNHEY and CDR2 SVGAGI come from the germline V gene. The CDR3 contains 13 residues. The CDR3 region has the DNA TGTGCCAGCAGTTTGACAGGGAGGGAGCCCCAGCATTTT. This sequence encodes CASSLTGREPQHF.

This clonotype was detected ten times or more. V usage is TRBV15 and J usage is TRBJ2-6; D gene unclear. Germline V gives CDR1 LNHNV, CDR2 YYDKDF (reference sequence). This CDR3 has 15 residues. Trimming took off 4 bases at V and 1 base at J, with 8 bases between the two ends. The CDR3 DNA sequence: TGTGCCACCAGCAACCGAACGTCTGGGGCCAACGTCCTGACTTTC. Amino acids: CATSNRTSGANVLTF.

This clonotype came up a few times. The CDR3 nucleotides are TGTGCCAGCAGCGACGGGGTCCGTTTGGACGAGCAGTACTTC. It yields the protein CASSDGVRLDEQYF. The rearrangement joins TRBV14 to TRBJ2-7; tentative D call: TRBD2 (5 bases). Germline V CDR1 and CDR2: SGHDN, FVKESK. CDR3 length equals 14 residues. The V end was cut by 5 bases, the J end by 5 bases, with 16 bases between.

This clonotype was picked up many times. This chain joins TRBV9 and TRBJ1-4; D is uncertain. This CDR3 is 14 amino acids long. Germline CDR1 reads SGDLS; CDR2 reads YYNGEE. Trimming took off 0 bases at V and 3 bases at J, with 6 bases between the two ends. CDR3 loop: CASSVGGSNEKLFF. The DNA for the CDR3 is TGTGCCAGCAGCGTAGGTGGATCTAATGAAAAACTGTTTTTT.

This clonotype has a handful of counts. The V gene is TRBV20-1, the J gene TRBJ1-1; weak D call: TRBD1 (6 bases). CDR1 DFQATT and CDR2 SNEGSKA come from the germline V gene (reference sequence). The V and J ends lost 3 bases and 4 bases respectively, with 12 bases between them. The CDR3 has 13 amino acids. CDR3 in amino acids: CSASSGGRTEAFF. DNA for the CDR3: TGCAGTGCTAGTTCCGGGGGCCGCACTGAAGCTTTCTTT.

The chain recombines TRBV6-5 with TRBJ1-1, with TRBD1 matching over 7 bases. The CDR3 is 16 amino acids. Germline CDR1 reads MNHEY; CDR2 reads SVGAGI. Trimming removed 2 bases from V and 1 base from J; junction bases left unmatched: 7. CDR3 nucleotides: TGTGCCAGCAGTTACACCGACAGGGCCCCGAACACTGAAGCTTTCTTT. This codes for CASSYTDRAPNTEAFF.

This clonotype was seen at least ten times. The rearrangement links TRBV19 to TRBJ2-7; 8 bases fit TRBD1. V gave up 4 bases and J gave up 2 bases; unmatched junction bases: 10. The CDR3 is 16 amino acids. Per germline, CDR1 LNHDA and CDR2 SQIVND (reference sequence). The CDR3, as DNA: TGTGCCAGTAGTACCCAAGGACAGGGTCCCCCCTACGAGCAGTACTTC. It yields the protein CASSTQGQGPPYEQYF.

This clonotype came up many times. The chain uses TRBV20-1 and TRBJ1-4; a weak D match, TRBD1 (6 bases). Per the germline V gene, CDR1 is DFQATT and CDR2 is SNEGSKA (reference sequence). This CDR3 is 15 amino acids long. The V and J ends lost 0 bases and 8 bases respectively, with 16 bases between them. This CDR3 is CSARDTTGRQEKLFF. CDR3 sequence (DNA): TGCAGTGCTAGAGATACAACAGGGCGGCAGGAAAAACTGTTTTTT.